The entry that follows covers one T cell receptor (beta chain) sequence. As yet, its antigen is unknown. This CDR3 has 15 amino acids. CDR1 is SGHAT, CDR2 FQNNGV, per germline. V shed 4 bases and J shed 4 bases, with 16 bases lying between them. These data are taken from a study of a mutant IDH1 vaccine in newly diagnosed glioma. Looking at the study overall: Treated patients comprised 62.5% males and around 40% females, mean age approximately 42 years.

Study-level findings and limits: Alterations occurring in top peripheral T cell clonotypes seemed unrelated to pseudoprogression.

Time point described: baseline, week 1 (first vaccination visit). Treatment here: pre-vaccination baseline after standard-of-care therapy. Tumors from donors were new WHO grade 3 or 4 IDH1-mutant astrocytomas with ATRX loss. Measured with immunoSEQ multiplex PCR; TCRdb has only the in-frame clones, and not every one. The table includes roughly 68,000 clones, around 79% detected once. This chain uses TRBV11-2 with TRBJ2-5; D call uncertain. The sequence was obtained from a man over 45 with glioma. The specimen comprised PBMCs, sampled from a glioma patient treated with radiotherapy, temozolomide or both. The CDR3 nucleotides are TGTGCCAGCAGCTCCCGTTTGAGCGCCGGAGAGACCCAGTACTTC. Amino acids: CASSSRLSAGETQYF.